This T cell receptor (beta chain) was captured by sequencing in a study of blood T cell repertoires in COVID-19 (dated by TCRdb to the early 2020s). Study-level background: Samples covering the acute and convalescent phases of COVID-19 were provided by collaborators in the United States, Italy and Spain. The prospective study material was composed of cDNA or gDNA derived from T cells, B-cell-depleted T cells, or PBMCs. The dataset comprised deeply sampled blood TCRbeta repertoires from subjects exposed to, actively infected with, or recovered from COVID-19. A freely available public database, intended as a resource for researchers studying the immune response to SARS-CoV-2, is where the repertoires were released. The samples were drawn from the first 160 participants of the ongoing ImmuneRACE study and from 1,254 subjects provided by 6 global collaborators. Sample metadata almost always included a de-identified subject ID, COVID-19 status, age in years and sex. Where available, HLA class I and class II types were taken from metadata supplied by the sample provider and were not determined by assay-based typing.

The full study reports these points: How much clinical and demographic metadata was included differed by source and by participant, and the metadata was provided uncurated.

In Seattle, one collaborating source enrolled patients while the infection was active and tracked those patients longitudinally over the course of disease. Collaborating institutions collected whole blood in K2EDTA tubes following their own protocols. For TCRbeta analysis, collaborators shipped samples as frozen whole blood, isolated PBMCs, or DNA extracted from either of those sample types. TCRbeta CDR3 regions were amplified from genomic DNA using the immunoSEQ Assay, a bias-controlled multiplex PCR. On the authors' methods: The number of nucleated cells in each sample was estimated by amplification of reference gene primers within the assay. To quantify the absolute abundance of each unique TCRbeta CDR3 rearrangement, sequence reads were collapsed and filtered. For each sample, productive Simpson clonality was calculated as the square root of Simpson's diversity index across productive rearrangements. TCRdb stores this immuneACCESS table with in-frame sequences only. Part of the clones is absent; in the studies checked, under half of the shortfall reflects unresolved V genes, and no reason is known for the rest. V, J and clone size are taken as reported in that table, and D and trimming were inferred from the DNA itself. For this sample there are around 360,000 clones; more than 75% appear just once. 8% to 13% of the sample belongs to the ten largest clones.

The CDR3, cysteine through phenylalanine, is 15 amino acids long. The CDR3 DNA has 45 bases and is translated from base 1. After removal of 5 bases from V and 3 bases from J, the junction retains 6 bases not matched to a gene. CDR1 ENHRY and CDR2 SYGVKD are derived from the germline V gene. A remark on this clone: Its antigen is currently not known. Base qualities are missing; no much larger clone stands one base away.

The chain uses TRBV10-3 and TRBJ2-7; 11 of the junction bases match TRBD1. This TCR was sampled from a woman aged 25 to 45 with COVID-19, enrolled during active disease. Sequencing was carried out using peripheral blood. Here is the DNA: TGTGCCATCAGTCCAGGACAGGGGGCTAACTACGAGCAGTACTTC. This gives the protein CAISPGQGANYEQYF.